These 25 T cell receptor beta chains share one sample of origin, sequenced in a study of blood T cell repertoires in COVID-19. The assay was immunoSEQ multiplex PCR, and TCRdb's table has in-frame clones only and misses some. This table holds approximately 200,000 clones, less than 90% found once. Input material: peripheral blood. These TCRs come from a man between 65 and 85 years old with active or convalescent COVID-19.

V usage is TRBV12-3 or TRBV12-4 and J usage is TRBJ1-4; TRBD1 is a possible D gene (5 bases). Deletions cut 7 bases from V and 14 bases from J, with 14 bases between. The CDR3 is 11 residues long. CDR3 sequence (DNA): TGTGCCAGCACCCCCGGGGGGGGGCTGTTTTTT. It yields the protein CASTPGGGLFF.

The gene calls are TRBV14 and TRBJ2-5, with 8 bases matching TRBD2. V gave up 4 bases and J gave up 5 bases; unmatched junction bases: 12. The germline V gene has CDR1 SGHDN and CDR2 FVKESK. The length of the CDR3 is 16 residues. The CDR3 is CASSPAQTGGGETQYF. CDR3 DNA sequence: TGTGCCAGCAGCCCCGCCCAGACGGGAGGGGGGGAGACCCAGTACTTC.

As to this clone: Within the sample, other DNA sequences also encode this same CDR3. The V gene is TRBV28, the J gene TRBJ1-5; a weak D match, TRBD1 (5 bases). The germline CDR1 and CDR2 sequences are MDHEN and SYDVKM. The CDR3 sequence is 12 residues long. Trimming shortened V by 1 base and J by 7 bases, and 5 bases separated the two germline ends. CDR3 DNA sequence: TGTGCCAGCAGTTTATCAGGGCAGCCCCAGCATTTT. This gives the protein CASSLSGQPQHF.

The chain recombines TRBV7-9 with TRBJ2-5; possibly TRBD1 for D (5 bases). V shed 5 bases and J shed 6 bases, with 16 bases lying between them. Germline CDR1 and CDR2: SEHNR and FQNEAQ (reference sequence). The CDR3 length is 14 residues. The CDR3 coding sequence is TGTGCCAGCAGCCCTGGGCAGGGTGGGAAGACCCAGTACTTC. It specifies CASSPGQGGKTQYF.

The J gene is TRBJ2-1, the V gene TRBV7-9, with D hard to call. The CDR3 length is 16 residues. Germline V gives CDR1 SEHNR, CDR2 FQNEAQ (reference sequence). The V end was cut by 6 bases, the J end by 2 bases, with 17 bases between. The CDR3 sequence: CASSRFGSFAYNEQFF. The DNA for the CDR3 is TGTGCCAGCAGTCGATTCGGGTCTTTTGCCTACAATGAGCAGTTCTTC.

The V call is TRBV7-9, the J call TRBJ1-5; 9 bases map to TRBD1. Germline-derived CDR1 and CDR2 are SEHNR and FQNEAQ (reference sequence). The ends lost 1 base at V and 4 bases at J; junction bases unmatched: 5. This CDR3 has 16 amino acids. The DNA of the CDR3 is TGTGCCAGCAGCTTAGTAAGCGGGACAGGGAATCAGCCCCAGCATTTT. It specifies CASSLVSGTGNQPQHF.

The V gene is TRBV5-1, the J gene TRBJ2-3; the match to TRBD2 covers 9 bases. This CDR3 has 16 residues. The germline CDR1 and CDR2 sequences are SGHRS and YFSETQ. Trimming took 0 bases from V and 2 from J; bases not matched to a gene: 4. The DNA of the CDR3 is TGCGCCAGCAGCTTGGGAAGCGGGGGGATCACAGATACGCAGTATTTT. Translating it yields CASSLGSGGITDTQYF.

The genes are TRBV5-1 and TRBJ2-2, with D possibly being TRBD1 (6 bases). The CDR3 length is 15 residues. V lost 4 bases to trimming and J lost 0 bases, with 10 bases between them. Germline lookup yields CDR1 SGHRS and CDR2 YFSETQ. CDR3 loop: CASSHQGPNTGELFF. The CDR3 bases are TGCGCCAGCAGCCACCAGGGGCCGAACACCGGGGAGCTGTTTTTT. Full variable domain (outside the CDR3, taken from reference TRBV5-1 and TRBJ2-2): KAGVTQTPRYLIKTRGQQVTLSCSPISGHRSVSWYQQTPGQGLQFLFEYFSETQRNKGNFPGRFSGRQFSNSRSEMNVSTLELGDSALYLCASSHQGPNTGELFFGEGSRLTVL.

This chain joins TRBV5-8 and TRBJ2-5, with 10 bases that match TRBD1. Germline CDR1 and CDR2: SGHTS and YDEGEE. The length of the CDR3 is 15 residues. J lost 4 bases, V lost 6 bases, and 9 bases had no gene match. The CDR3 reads CASTLRDRGVETQYF. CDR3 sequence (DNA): TGTGCCAGCACCCTTCGGGACAGGGGTGTAGAGACCCAGTACTTC.

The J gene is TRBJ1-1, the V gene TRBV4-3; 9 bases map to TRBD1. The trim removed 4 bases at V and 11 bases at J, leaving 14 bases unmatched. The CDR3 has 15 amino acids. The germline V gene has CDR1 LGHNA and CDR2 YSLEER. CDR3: CASSPRDRDLASAFF. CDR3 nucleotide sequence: TGCGCCAGCAGCCCTAGGGACAGGGATTTGGCATCGGCTTTCTTT.

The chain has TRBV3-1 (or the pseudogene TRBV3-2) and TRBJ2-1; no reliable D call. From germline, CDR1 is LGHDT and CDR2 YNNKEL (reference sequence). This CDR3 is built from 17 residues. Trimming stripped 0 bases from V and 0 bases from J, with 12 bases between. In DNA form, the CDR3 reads TGTGCCAGCAGCCAAGATAGACACTTAAGCTCCTACAATGAGCAGTTCTTC. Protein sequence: CASSQDRHLSSYNEQFF.

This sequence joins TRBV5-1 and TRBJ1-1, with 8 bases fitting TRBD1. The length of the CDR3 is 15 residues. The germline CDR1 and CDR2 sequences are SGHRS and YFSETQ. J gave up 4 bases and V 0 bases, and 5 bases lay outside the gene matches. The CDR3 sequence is CASSLGRGLGTEAFF. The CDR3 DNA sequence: TGCGCCAGCAGCTTGGGCAGGGGGCTGGGCACTGAAGCTTTCTTT.

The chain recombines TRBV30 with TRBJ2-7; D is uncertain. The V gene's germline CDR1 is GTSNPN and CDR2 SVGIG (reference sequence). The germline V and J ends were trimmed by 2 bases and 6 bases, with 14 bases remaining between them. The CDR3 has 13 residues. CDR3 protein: CAWSLSVLIEQYF. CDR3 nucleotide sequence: TGTGCCTGGAGTCTCAGCGTCTTGATCGAGCAGTACTTC.

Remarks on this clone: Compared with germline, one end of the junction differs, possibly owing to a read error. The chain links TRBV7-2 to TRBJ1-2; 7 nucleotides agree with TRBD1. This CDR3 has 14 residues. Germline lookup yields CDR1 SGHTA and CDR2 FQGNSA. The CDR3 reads CASTRKPGQYNMCF. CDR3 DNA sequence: TGTGCCAGCACCCGAAAACCGGGACAGTATAATATGTGCTTC.

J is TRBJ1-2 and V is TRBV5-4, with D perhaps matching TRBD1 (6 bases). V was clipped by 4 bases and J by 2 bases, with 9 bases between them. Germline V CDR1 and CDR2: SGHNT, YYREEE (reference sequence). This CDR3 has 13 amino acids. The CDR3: CASSPRGNYGYTF. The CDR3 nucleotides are TGTGCCAGCAGCCCCAGGGGAAACTATGGCTACACCTTC.

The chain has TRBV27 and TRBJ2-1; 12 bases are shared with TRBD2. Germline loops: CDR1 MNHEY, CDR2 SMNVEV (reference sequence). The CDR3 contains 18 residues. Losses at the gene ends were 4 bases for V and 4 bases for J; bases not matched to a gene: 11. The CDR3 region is CASSSGLAGSHPYNEQFF. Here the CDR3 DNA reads TGTGCCAGCAGTTCGGGACTAGCGGGTTCCCACCCGTACAATGAGCAGTTCTTC.

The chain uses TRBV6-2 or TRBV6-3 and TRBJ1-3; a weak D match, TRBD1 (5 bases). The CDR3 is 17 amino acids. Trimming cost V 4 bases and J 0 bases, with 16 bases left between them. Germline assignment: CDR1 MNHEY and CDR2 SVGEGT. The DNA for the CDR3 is TGTGCCAGCAGTTTCTCCTGGACGGGACTCTCTGGAAACACCATATATTTT. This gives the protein CASSFSWTGLSGNTIYF.

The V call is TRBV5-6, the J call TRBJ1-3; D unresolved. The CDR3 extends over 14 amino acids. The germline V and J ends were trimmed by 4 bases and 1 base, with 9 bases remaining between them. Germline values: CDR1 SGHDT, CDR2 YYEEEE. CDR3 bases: TGTGCCAGCAGCCTTGATACATCTGGAAACACCATATATTTT. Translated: CASSLDTSGNTIYF.

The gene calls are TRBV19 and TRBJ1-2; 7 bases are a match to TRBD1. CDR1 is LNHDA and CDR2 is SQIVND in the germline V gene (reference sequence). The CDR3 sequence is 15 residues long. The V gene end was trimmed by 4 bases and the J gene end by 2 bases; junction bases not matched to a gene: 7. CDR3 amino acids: CASSKDQGENYGYTF. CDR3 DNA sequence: TGTGCCAGTAGTAAAGACCAGGGGGAGAACTATGGCTACACCTTC.

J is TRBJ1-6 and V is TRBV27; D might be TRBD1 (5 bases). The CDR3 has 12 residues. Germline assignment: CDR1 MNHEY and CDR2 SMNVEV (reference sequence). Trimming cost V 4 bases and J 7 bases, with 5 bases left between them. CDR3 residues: CASSYRNSPLHF. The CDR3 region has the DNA TGTGCCAGCAGTTACAGGAATTCACCCCTCCACTTT.

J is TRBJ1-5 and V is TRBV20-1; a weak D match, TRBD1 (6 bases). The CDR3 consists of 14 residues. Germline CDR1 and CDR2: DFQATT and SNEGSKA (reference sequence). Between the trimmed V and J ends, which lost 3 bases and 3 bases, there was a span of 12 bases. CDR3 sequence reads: CSASLGGINQPQHF. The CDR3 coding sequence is TGCAGTGCTAGTTTAGGGGGTATCAATCAGCCCCAGCATTTT.

The chain's CDR3 is CASSFGAGRKLFF. CDR3 bases: TGTGCCAGCAGTTTTGGGGCAGGCCGAAAACTGTTTTTT. This chain connects TRBV28 to TRBJ1-4, with a tentative D call TRBD1 (5 bases). Trimming took off 3 bases at V and 10 bases at J, with 12 bases between the two ends. Germline-derived CDR1 and CDR2 are MDHEN and SYDVKM. The CDR3 has 13 residues.

The CDR3: CASSAGQGSEQYF. The CDR3 DNA reads TGTGCCAGCAGTGCGGGACAGGGTTCCGAGCAGTACTTC. The rearrangement links TRBV12-3 or TRBV12-4 to TRBJ2-7, with TRBD1 matching over 9 bases. After removal of 5 bases from V and 6 bases from J, the junction contained 5 bases not matched to a gene. CDR3 size: 13 residues.

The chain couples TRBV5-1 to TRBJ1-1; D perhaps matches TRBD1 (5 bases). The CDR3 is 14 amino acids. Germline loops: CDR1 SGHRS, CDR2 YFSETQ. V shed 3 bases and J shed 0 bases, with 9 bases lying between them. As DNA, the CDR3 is TGCGCCAGCAGCTGGTCGACAGTGAACACTGAAGCTTTCTTT. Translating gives CASSWSTVNTEAFF.

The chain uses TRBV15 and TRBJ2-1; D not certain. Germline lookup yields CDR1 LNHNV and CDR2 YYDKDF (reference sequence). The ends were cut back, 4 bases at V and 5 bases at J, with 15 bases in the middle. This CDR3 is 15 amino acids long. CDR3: CATSIALKSNNEQFF. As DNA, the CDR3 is TGTGCCACCAGCATCGCACTAAAAAGCAACAATGAGCAGTTCTTC.